This TCR beta chain was obtained from a study of cytomegalovirus exposure and HLA in healthy donors. Study-level findings and limits: An analysis was carried out later, and it reportedly showed fewer N-insertions in an Asian-associated ancestry cluster than the 666-donor mean.

The V gene end was trimmed by 6 bases and the J gene end by 1 base; junction bases not matched to a gene: 6. In germline, CDR1 is LGHNT, CDR2 FRNRAP. The length of the CDR3 is 15 residues. PCR was performed using 60 Vbeta and 13 Jbeta primers. Using immunoSEQ multiplex PCR, the repertoire was profiled, and TCRdb retains in-frame clones only, with some absent. The sample yields about 89,000 clones, more than 65% seen once. This clone was observed a single time. Its specificity is unknown. The J gene is TRBJ2-5, the V gene TRBV12-5; 9 nucleotides align to TRBD2. The sequencing input was PBMCs. The TCR was taken from a man aged 25 to 40 in good health and CMV-seronegative. The CDR3 DNA is TGTGCTAGTGGGGCTAGCGGGGCCCTCCAAGAGACCCAGTACTTC. Its protein is CASGASGALQETQYF. Full variable domain (missing parts from reference TRBV12-5 and TRBJ2-5): DARVTQTPRHKVTEMGQEVTMRCQPILGHNTVFWYRQTMMQGLELLAYFRNRAPLDDSGMPKDRFSAEMPDATLATLKIQPSEPRDSAVYFCASGASGALQETQYFGPGTRLLVL.